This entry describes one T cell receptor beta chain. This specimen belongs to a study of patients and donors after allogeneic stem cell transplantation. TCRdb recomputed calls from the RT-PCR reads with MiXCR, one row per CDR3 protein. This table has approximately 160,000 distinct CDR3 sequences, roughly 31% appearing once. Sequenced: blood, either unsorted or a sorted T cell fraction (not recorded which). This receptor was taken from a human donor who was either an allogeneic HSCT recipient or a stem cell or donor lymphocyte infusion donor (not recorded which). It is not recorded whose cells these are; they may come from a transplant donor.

The CDR3 sequence is CAISEGLAGTYEQYF. The CDR3 DNA sequence: TGTGCCATCAGTGAGGGACTAGCGGGAACATACGAGCAGTACTTC. V and J are TRBV10-3 and TRBJ2-7, with 12 positions matching TRBD2. V lost 2 bases, J lost 4 bases, and 3 bases stayed unmatched. The CDR3 loop spans 15 amino acids. Germline CDR1 is ENHRY and CDR2 is SYGVKD.